Listed here are 30 T cell receptor beta chains from one sample, sequenced in a study of blood T cell repertoires in COVID-19. Clones were sequenced by immunoSEQ multiplex PCR, and TCRdb holds only the in-frame ones, with some missing. Of 330,000 or so clones listed, roughly 90% are singletons. Sequenced input: peripheral blood. These receptors originate from a man aged 30-40 years with COVID-19, enrolled during active disease.

The V gene is TRBV7-2, the J gene TRBJ1-5; perhaps TRBD1 as D (5 bases). CDR3 length: 14 amino acids. The germline V gene encodes CDR1 SGHTA and CDR2 FQGNSA. Trimming stripped 4 bases from V and 6 bases from J, with 13 bases between. The CDR3: CASSYSGGGQPQHF. CDR3 coding DNA: TGTGCCAGCAGCTATAGCGGGGGGGGTCAGCCCCAGCATTTT.

This chain joins TRBV4-3 and TRBJ2-1; D is unclear. CDR3 length equals 18 residues. Germline values: CDR1 LGHNA, CDR2 YSLEER. V gave up 0 bases and J gave up 0 bases, with 15 bases separating them. The CDR3 DNA is TGCGCCAGCAGCCAAGATCGTCGTCCTACTAACTCCTACAATGAGCAGTTCTTC. It encodes CASSQDRRPTNSYNEQFF.

The gene calls are TRBV23-1 and TRBJ1-5; 9 nucleotides agree with TRBD1. TRBV23-1 is marked as an open reading frame, function uncertain. The V segment lost 0 bases and the J segment 2 bases; nucleotides outside the gene matches: 8. The CDR3 totals 18 residues. CDR3 sequence reads: CASSQSGTGKSCNQPQHF. The DNA for the CDR3 is TGCGCCAGCAGTCAATCTGGGACAGGGAAGTCGTGCAATCAGCCCCAGCATTTT.

In its sample, this clone was seen once. The chain uses TRBV6-5 and TRBJ2-7, with D perhaps matching TRBD1 (6 bases). The germline CDR1 and CDR2 sequences are MNHEY and SVGAGI. The CDR3 length is 16 residues. With 4 bases removed from V and 5 bases from J, the gap between germline ends came to 21 bases. CDR3 sequence: CASSSYPQGTRHEQYF. The DNA of the CDR3 is TGTGCCAGCAGTTCCTATCCTCAGGGGACGAGACACGAGCAGTACTTC.

V usage is TRBV28 and J usage is TRBJ1-2, with a tentative D call TRBD1 (6 bases). The CDR3 contains 17 residues. CDR1 and CDR2 from the germline V gene are MDHEN and SYDVKM. V lost 2 bases to trimming and J lost 4 bases, with 20 bases between them. This CDR3 reads CASSLGGGSRALYGYTF. CDR3 DNA: TGTGCCAGCAGTTTAGGGGGCGGGAGTCGAGCCCTCTATGGCTACACCTTC.

The chain has TRBV28 and TRBJ2-2; 7 bases match TRBD1. V lost 4 bases and J lost 4; bases outside the gene matches: 6. The germline V gene encodes CDR1 MDHEN and CDR2 SYDVKM. This CDR3 is 15 amino acids long. CDR3 residues: CASSYAGGRTGELFF. CDR3 sequence (DNA): TGTGCCAGCAGTTACGCAGGGGGACGCACCGGGGAGCTGTTTTTT.

The gene calls are TRBV11-3 and TRBJ2-7; TRBD1 might be the D (6 bases). The CDR3 runs 16 residues. V was cut by 5 bases and J by 2 bases, with 19 bases left in between. The germline CDR1 and CDR2 sequences are SGHNT and YENEEA. DNA of the CDR3: TGTGCCAGCAGCCCGAACCCACCGGACAGAGCCTACGAGCAGTACTTC. Amino acid sequence: CASSPNPPDRAYEQYF.

This chain connects TRBV7-9 to TRBJ1-2; D might be TRBD1 (6 bases). This CDR3 contains 16 residues. V lost 3 bases to trimming and J lost 4 bases, with 18 bases between them. CDR1 and CDR2 (germline): SEHNR, FQNEAQ (reference sequence). The CDR3 loop reads CASSFRQEGGAYGYTF. As DNA, the CDR3 is TGTGCCAGCAGCTTTAGACAGGAAGGGGGTGCCTATGGCTACACCTTC.

This chain links TRBV6-4 with TRBJ2-1; 9 bases fit TRBD1. V shed 8 bases, J shed 10 bases, and the junction held 15 bases outside the gene matches. CDR1 is MRHNA and CDR2 is SNTAGT in the germline V gene. CDR3 length equals 15 residues. The CDR3 sequence is CASEEPGQGIQEQFF. CDR3 bases: TGTGCCAGCGAGGAACCGGGACAGGGTATACAGGAGCAGTTCTTC.

The chain uses TRBV6-6 and TRBJ1-6; a weak D match, TRBD1 (6 bases). The CDR3 spans 14 residues. Germline CDR1 MNHNY, CDR2 SVGAGI (reference sequence). Trimming cost V 0 bases and J 15 bases, with 15 bases left between them. CDR3 coding DNA: TGTGCCAGCAGTTACTCCCAGCCGGGACAAGTCCTCCACTTT. Amino acid sequence: CASSYSQPGQVLHF.

V and J are TRBV3-1 (or the pseudogene TRBV3-2) and TRBJ2-3; 8 bases line up with TRBD2. Germline V gene data show CDR1 as LGHDT and CDR2 as YNNKEL (reference sequence). This CDR3 is built from 18 residues. V lost 0 bases to trimming and J lost 1 base; unmatched junction nucleotides: 9. The CDR3 DNA follows: TGTGCCAGCAGCCAAGATCCCCACTCGACTAGCGGCACAGATACGCAGTATTTT. Its protein product is CASSQDPHSTSGTDTQYF.

The V and J genes are TRBV6-2 or TRBV6-3 and TRBJ2-2; 7 positions match TRBD1. The CDR3 is made up of 15 amino acids. Trimming at V came to 2 bases and at J to 4 bases, leaving 4 bases not matched to a gene. Germline CDR1 reads MNHEY; CDR2 reads SVGEGT. The CDR3 sequence is CASSYLTGSTGELFF. For the CDR3, the DNA is TGTGCCAGCAGTTACCTGACAGGGAGCACCGGGGAGCTGTTTTTT.

The rearrangement uses TRBV27 and TRBJ1-2; D remains unclear. The V gene lost 6 bases and the J gene lost 2 bases, with 10 bases spanning the gap. The CDR3 contains 13 residues. Germline CDR1 and CDR2: MNHEY and SMNVEV (reference sequence). CDR3 protein: CASRNSLNYGYTF. CDR3 bases: TGTGCCAGCAGAAACAGCCTAAACTATGGCTACACCTTC.

This clone was detected only once. The chain employs TRBV5-6 and TRBJ1-5; D possibly corresponds to TRBD1 (6 bases). The germline V gene has CDR1 SGHDT and CDR2 YYEEEE. There are 14 residues in the CDR3. V dropped 3 bases and J dropped 2 bases, with 9 bases sitting between them. The CDR3 coding sequence is TGTGCCAGCAGCTGGTGGACAGGCAATCAGCCCCAGCATTTT. Encoded protein: CASSWWTGNQPQHF. The whole variable domain, filled in from reference TRBV5-6 and TRBJ1-5, reads DAGVTQSPTHLIKTRGQQVTLRCSPKSGHDTVSWYQQALGQGPQFIFQYYEEEERQRGNFPDRFSGHQFPNYSSELNVNALLLGDSALYLCASSWWTGNQPQHFGDGTRLSIL.

The rearrangement joins TRBV7-9 to TRBJ2-1, with a weak D call TRBD1 (5 bases). The CDR3 runs to 17 residues. The V gene lost 2 bases and the J gene lost 7 bases, with 21 bases spanning the gap. Germline CDR1 and CDR2: SEHNR and FQNEAQ (reference sequence). CDR3 in DNA: TGTGCCAGCAGCTTAAGGCTGGGGCAGGCACAAGGGAATGAGCAGTTCTTC. Translating gives CASSLRLGQAQGNEQFF. The complete variable domain, with remaining parts taken from reference TRBV7-9 and TRBJ2-1, reads DTGVSQNPRHKITKRGQNVTFRCDPISEHNRLYWYRQTLGQGPEFLTYFQNEAQLEKSRLLSDRFSAERPKGSFSTLEIQRTEQGDSAMYLCASSLRLGQAQGNEQFFGPGTRLTVL.

This clone has a handful of counts. The V and J genes are TRBV2 and TRBJ1-2; 8 bases line up with TRBD1. Unmatched junction bases numbered 19, after V lost 5 bases and J lost 8 bases. The CDR3 runs to 17 residues. The germline V gene encodes CDR1 SNHLY and CDR2 FYNNEI. The CDR3 here is CASSRRGRNDLPGGYTF. For the CDR3, the DNA is TGTGCCAGCAGTCGCAGGGGGCGAAATGACCTCCCGGGCGGCTACACCTTC.

The chain is built from TRBV27 and TRBJ1-2; 11 nucleotides align to TRBD1. J gave up 8 bases and V 5 bases, and 16 bases lay outside the gene matches. Germline V gene data show CDR1 as MNHEY and CDR2 as SMNVEV (reference sequence). This CDR3 is built from 17 residues. The CDR3 coding sequence is TGTGCCAGCAGTCCGGGACAGGGGGTCCGTGGGGGGAAAGGCTACACCTTC. This encodes CASSPGQGVRGGKGYTF.

The chain links TRBV27 to TRBJ1-6; 9 nucleotides align to TRBD1. Germline V gene data show CDR1 as MNHEY and CDR2 as SMNVEV (reference sequence). This CDR3 is built from 15 residues. Losses at the gene ends were 1 base for V and 9 bases for J; bases not matched to a gene: 4. The CDR3 DNA follows: TGTGCCAGCAGTTTATTGGGGACAGGGATTTCACCCCTCCACTTT. The encoded protein is CASSLLGTGISPLHF.

CDR3 nucleotide sequence: TGTGCCAGCAGTAGACGGACAGGGCCAGATTCACCCCTCCACTTT. As protein: CASSRRTGPDSPLHF. V gene TRBV6-2 or TRBV6-3 combines with J gene TRBJ1-6, with 8 bases identical to TRBD1. The J segment lost 8 bases and the V segment lost 5 bases, leaving 8 bases of the junction unmatched. This CDR3 is built from 15 residues. Germline CDR1 MNHEY, CDR2 SVGEGT.

This clone was observed once. The chain employs TRBV6-5 and TRBJ2-1, with D tentatively TRBD1 (5 bases). Per the germline V gene, CDR1 is MNHEY and CDR2 is SVGAGI. CDR3 length: 14 amino acids. V was pared by 8 bases and J by 0 bases, with 11 bases between. CDR3 in amino acids: CASLTGPSYNEQFF. In DNA, the CDR3 is TGTGCCAGCCTAACAGGACCCTCCTACAATGAGCAGTTCTTC.

This clone was seen a few times. The chain joins TRBV27 to TRBJ1-1; 7 positions agree with TRBD1. The CDR3 is 14 residues long. CDR1 and CDR2 (germline): MNHEY, SMNVEV (reference sequence). The CDR3 bases are TGTGCTACTTCGGAACGACAGGGAAGGGCTGAAGCTTTCTTT. It codes for CATSERQGRAEAFF.

The V call is TRBV2, the J call TRBJ2-1; 7 nucleotides match TRBD1. Losses at the gene ends were 6 bases for V and 8 bases for J; bases not matched to a gene: 16. The germline gives CDR1 SNHLY, CDR2 FYNNEI. The CDR3 has 16 amino acids. The CDR3 here is CASRGRGRGLMDEQFF. CDR3 DNA sequence: TGTGCCAGCAGGGGTAGGGGGCGCGGGTTAATGGATGAGCAGTTCTTC.

The J gene is TRBJ1-3, the V gene TRBV5-4; TRBD1 agrees at 10 bases. The CDR3 totals 17 residues. V lost 2 bases and J lost 0; bases outside the gene matches: 5. CDR1 and CDR2 from the germline V gene are SGHNT and YYREEE (reference sequence). The CDR3 is CASSLGTGVLSGNTIYF. The CDR3 DNA is TGTGCCAGCAGCTTAGGGACAGGGGTCCTCTCTGGAAACACCATATATTTT.

The chain uses TRBV7-9 and TRBJ1-2; TRBD1 agrees at 7 bases. Germline CDR1 and CDR2: SEHNR and FQNEAQ (reference sequence). The trim removed 1 base at V and 4 bases at J, leaving 12 bases unmatched. The CDR3 has 17 amino acids. CDR3 loop: CASSLDARQGRPYGYTF. The DNA of the CDR3 is TGTGCCAGCAGCTTAGACGCTCGACAGGGAAGACCCTATGGCTACACCTTC.

The rearrangement links TRBV4-1 to TRBJ1-1; D ambiguous. Trimming removed 3 bases from V and 5 bases from J, with 13 bases in between. CDR1 and CDR2 from the germline V gene are MGHRA and YSYEKL. CDR3 size: 14 residues. CDR3 sequence reads: CASSHRSRGTEAFF. Written as DNA, the CDR3 is TGCGCCAGCAGCCATAGGTCACGGGGAACTGAAGCTTTCTTT.

This clone appeared once. CDR3 in amino acids: CSGGAGTDTGELFF. The CDR3 DNA follows: TGCAGCGGAGGTGCCGGGACAGACACCGGGGAGCTGTTTTTT. The chain employs TRBV29-1 and TRBJ2-2, with 7 positions matching TRBD1. Germline CDR1 reads SQVTM; CDR2 reads ANQGSEA. Germline trimming cut 7 bases from V and 3 bases from J; bases unmatched to any gene: 8. The CDR3 totals 14 residues.

This chain uses TRBV6-5 with TRBJ1-1; 7 nucleotides agree with TRBD1. CDR3 length: 15 residues. Germline V gives CDR1 MNHEY, CDR2 SVGAGI. The trim removed 0 bases at V and 5 bases at J, leaving 6 bases unmatched. The CDR3 reads CASSYSKAQGTEAFF. Here the CDR3 DNA reads TGTGCCAGCAGTTACTCGAAGGCACAGGGGACTGAAGCTTTCTTT.

The chain combines TRBV18 with TRBJ2-1, with TRBD2 identical over 9 bases. The germline CDR1 and CDR2 sequences are KGHSH and LQKENI. J was trimmed by 5 bases and V by 0 bases; bases with no gene match: 5. The CDR3 totals 16 residues. The CDR3 here is CASSPPAGGTHNEQFF. Written as DNA, the CDR3 is TGTGCCAGCTCACCACCAGCGGGGGGTACTCACAATGAGCAGTTCTTC.

This clone was picked up a small number of times. The gene calls are TRBV18 and TRBJ1-3; D uncertain. CDR3 length equals 14 residues. V lost 8 bases and J lost 3, with 14 bases in between. Germline values: CDR1 KGHSH, CDR2 LQKENI. This CDR3 reads CASGSSGGGNTIYF. CDR3 DNA sequence: TGTGCCAGCGGATCTTCGGGTGGTGGAAACACCATATATTTT.

V gene TRBV7-9 combines with J gene TRBJ2-2; possible D gene TRBD2, 6 bases. V lost 5 bases and J lost 4, with 20 bases in between. The CDR3 covers 17 residues. The V gene's germline CDR1 is SEHNR and CDR2 FQNEAQ (reference sequence). CDR3 sequence (DNA): TGTGCCAGCAGCCGAGCGTCGGTTCGGGAGTTCACCGGGGAGCTGTTTTTT. Translating gives CASSRASVREFTGELFF.